The clone carrying this T cell receptor beta chain was observed once. These data are taken from a study of blood T cell repertoires in COVID-19. Study details: PBMCs, B-cell-depleted T cells, or T cells provided the cDNA or gDNA that made up the material.

Using immunoSEQ multiplex PCR, the repertoire was profiled, and TCRdb retains in-frame clones only, with some absent. The table records under 350,000 clones, 70% to 90% of them present only once. Participants were aged about 18 to 90 years, lived in under 30 US areas, and enrolled virtually. This sequence originates from a woman aged 40 to 50 with acute COVID-19. Sequencing was carried out using PBMCs or T cells enriched from blood (not recorded which).

The DNA of the CDR3 is TGTGCCAGTAGACAGGGGAACGAGCAGTACTTC. Encoded protein: CASRQGNEQYF. This chain connects TRBV10-3 to TRBJ2-7; 8 bases are shared with TRBD1. Trimming removed 10 bases from V and 5 bases from J; junction bases left unmatched: 4. The CDR3 contains 11 residues. Per the germline V gene, CDR1 is ENHRY and CDR2 is SYGVKD.